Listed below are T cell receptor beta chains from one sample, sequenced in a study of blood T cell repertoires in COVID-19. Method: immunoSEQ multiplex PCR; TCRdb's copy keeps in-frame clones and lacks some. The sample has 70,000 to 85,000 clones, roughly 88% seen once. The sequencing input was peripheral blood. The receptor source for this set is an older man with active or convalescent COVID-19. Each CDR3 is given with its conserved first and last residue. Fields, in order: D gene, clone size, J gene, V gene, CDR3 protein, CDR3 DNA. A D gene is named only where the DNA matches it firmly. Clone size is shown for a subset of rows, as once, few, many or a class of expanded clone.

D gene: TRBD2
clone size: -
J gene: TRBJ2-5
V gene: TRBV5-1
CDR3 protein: CASRTSGRASETQYF
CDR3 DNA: TGCGCCAGCAGGACTAGCGGGAGGGCCAGCGAGACCCAGTACTTC

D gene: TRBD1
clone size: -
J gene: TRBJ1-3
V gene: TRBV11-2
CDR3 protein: CASSLGDRGKPGNTIYF
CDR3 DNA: TGTGCCAGCAGCTTAGGGGACAGGGGTAAACCTGGAAACACCATATATTTT

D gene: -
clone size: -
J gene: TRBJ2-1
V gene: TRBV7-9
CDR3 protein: CASTYKGDTVNEQFF
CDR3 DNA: TGTGCCAGCACCTATAAGGGGGATACTGTGAATGAGCAGTTCTTC

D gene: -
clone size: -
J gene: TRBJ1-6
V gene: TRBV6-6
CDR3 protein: CASSYSSGGTSPLHF
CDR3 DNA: TGTGCCAGCAGTTACTCTTCCGGGGGGACTTCACCCCTCCACTTT

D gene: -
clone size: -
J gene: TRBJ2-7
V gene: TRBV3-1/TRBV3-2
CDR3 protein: CASSQERTGRGEQYF
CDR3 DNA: TGTGCCAGCAGCCAAGAGAGAACAGGGCGAGGGGAGCAGTACTTC

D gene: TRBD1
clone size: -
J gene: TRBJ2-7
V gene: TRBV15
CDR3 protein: CATSREGQGLDEQYF
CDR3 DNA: TGTGCCACCAGCAGAGAGGGACAGGGGCTTGACGAGCAGTACTTC

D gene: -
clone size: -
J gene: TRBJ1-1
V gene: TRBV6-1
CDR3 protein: CASSEGRYTEAFF
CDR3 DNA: TGTGCCAGCAGTGAAGGCAGGTACACTGAAGCTTTCTTT

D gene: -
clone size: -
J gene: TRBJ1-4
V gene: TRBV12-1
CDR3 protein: CASSFRTGLEKLFF
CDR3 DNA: TGTGCCAGCAGCTTCCGGACAGGGCTTGAAAAACTGTTTTTT

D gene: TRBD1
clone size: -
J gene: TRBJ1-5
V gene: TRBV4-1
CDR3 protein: CASSQITGGADQPQHF
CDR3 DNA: TGCGCCAGCAGCCAGATTACAGGGGGCGCGGATCAGCCCCAGCATTTT

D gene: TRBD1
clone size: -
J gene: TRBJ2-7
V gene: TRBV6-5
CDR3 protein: CASSPNRDRGREQYF
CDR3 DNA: TGTGCCAGCAGCCCCAACCGGGACAGGGGGCGCGAGCAGTACTTC

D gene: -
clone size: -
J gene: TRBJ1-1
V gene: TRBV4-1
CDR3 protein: CASSHPRGGEAFF
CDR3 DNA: TGCGCCAGCAGCCACCCCAGAGGGGGTGAAGCTTTCTTT

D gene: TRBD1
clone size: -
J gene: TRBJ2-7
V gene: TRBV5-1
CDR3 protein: CASSWGQGVRAYEQYF
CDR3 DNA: TGCGCCAGCAGCTGGGGACAGGGGGTTCGAGCCTACGAGCAGTACTTC

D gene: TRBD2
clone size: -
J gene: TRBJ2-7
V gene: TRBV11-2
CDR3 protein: CASSLLAGGYEQYF
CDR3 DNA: TGTGCCAGCAGCCTACTAGCGGGAGGGTACGAGCAGTACTTC

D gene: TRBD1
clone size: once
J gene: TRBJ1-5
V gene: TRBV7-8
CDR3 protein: CASSTGTGGRSNQPQHF
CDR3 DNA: TGTGCCAGCAGCACAGGGACAGGGGGCAGGAGCAATCAGCCCCAGCATTTT

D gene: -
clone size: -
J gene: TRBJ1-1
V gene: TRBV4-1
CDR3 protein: CASSQPRGGTEAFF
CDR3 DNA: TGCGCCAGCAGCCAGCCCCGGGGGGGCACTGAAGCTTTCTTT

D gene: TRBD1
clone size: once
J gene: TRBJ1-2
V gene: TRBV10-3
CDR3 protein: CAISDPRQGANGYTF
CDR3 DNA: TGTGCCATCAGTGACCCCAGACAGGGGGCGAATGGCTACACCTTC

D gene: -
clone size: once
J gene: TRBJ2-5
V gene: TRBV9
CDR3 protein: CARGKGEPSETRYF
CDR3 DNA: TGTGCCCGTGGGAAGGGAGAACCCTCAGAGACCCGGTACTTC

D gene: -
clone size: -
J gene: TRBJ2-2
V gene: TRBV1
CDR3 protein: CTSSQEREGIVGELFF
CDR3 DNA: TGCACCAGCAGCCAAGAACGGGAGGGTATTGTCGGGGAGCTGTTTTTT

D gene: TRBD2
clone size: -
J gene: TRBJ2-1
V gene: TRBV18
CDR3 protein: CASSLTGLAGGAEQFF
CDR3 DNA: TGTGCCAGCTCACTTACGGGACTAGCGGGAGGAGCGGAGCAGTTCTTC

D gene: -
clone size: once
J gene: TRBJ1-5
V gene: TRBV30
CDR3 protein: CAWSKGGQPQHF
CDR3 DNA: TGTGCCTGGAGTAAGGGAGGGCAGCCCCAGCATTTT

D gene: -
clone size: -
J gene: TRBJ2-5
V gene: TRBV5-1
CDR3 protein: CASSTPGSGVQETQYF
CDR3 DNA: TGCGCCAGCTCTACACCGGGCTCGGGGGTCCAAGAGACCCAGTACTTC

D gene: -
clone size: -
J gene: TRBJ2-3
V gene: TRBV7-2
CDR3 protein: CASRAAGQDTQYF
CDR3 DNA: TGTGCCAGCAGGGCGGCGGGGCAAGATACGCAGTATTTT

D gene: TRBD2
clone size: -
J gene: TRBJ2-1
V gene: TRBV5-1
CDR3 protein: CASSLGVPGGGEQFF
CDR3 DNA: TGCGCCAGCAGCTTGGGGGTCCCTGGCGGGGGTGAGCAGTTCTTC

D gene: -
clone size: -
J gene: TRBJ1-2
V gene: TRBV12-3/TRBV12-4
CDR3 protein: CASSGDTVYGYTF
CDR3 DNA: TGTGCCAGCAGTGGGGACACCGTCTATGGCTACACCTTC

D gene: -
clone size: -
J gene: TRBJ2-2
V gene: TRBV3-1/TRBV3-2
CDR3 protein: CASSQLFTGELFF
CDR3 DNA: TGTGCCAGCAGCCAACTATTTACCGGGGAGCTGTTTTTT

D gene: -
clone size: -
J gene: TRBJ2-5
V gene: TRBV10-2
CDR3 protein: CASRATGPDNKETQYF
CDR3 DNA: TGCGCCAGCAGAGCGACAGGTCCCGACAATAAAGAGACCCAGTACTTC

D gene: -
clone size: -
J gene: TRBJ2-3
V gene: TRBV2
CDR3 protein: CASKWSRSGRTDTQYF
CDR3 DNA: TGTGCCAGCAAGTGGTCGCGAAGCGGCCGCACAGATACGCAGTATTTT

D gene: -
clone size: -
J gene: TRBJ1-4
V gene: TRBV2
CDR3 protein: CASRRDTGYEKLFF
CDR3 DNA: TGTGCCAGCAGGAGGGACACGGGATATGAAAAACTGTTTTTT

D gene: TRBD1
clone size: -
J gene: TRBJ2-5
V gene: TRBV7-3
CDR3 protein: CASSPATGAGETQYF
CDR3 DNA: TGTGCCAGCAGCCCCGCGACAGGGGCGGGGGAGACCCAGTACTTC

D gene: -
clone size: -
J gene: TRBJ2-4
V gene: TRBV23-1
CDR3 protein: CASSQASEAKNIQYF
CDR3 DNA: TGCGCCAGCAGTCAAGCTTCGGAGGCCAAAAACATTCAGTACTTC

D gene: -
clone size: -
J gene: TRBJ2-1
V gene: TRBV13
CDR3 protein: CASSSVDQDEQFF
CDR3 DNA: TGTGCCAGCAGCTCGGTAGATCAGGATGAGCAGTTCTTC

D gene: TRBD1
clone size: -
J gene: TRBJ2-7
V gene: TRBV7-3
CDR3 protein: CASSLRGTGGYEQYF
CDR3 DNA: TGTGCCAGCAGCTTAAGGGGGACAGGGGGCTACGAGCAGTACTTC

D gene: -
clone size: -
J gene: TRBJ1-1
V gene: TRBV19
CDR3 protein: CATGSIGSTEAFF
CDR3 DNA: TGTGCCACCGGGAGCATAGGGAGCACTGAAGCTTTCTTT

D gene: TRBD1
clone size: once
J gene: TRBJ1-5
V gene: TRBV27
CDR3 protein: CASRKDRGANQPQHF
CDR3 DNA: TGTGCCAGCAGAAAGGACAGGGGGGCCAATCAGCCCCAGCATTTT

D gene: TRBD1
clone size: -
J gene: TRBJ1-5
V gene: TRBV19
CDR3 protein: CASSPRTGGGNQPQHF
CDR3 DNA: TGTGCCAGTAGTCCGCGGACAGGGGGCGGCAATCAGCCCCAGCATTTT

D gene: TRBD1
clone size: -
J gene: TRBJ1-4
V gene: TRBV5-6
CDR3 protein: CASSLTRGLGEKLFF
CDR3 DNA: TGTGCCAGCAGCCTAACCAGGGGGCTGGGTGAAAAACTGTTTTTT

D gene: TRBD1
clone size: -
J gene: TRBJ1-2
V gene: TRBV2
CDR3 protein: CASTADRVANYGYTF
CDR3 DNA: TGTGCCAGCACCGCGGACAGGGTAGCTAACTATGGCTACACCTTC

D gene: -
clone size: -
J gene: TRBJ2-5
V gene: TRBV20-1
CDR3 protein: CSASPGLALTQYF
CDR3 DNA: TGCAGTGCTAGTCCGGGACTCGCGTTGACCCAGTACTTC

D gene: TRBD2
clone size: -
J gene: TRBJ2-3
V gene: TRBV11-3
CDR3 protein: CASSPGLAGGHTDTQYF
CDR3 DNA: TGTGCCAGCAGCCCGGGACTAGCGGGAGGTCACACAGATACGCAGTATTTT

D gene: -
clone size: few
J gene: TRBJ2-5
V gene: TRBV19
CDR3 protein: CASSISSSGYQETQYF
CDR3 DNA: TGTGCCAGTAGTATCTCCAGCTCGGGGTACCAAGAGACCCAGTACTTC

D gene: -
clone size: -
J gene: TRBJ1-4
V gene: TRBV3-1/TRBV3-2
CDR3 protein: CASSQGYSNEKLFF
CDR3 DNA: TGTGCCAGCAGCCAAGGGTACTCTAATGAAAAACTGTTTTTT

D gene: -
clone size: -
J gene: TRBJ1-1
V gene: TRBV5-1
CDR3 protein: CASSGTGLNTEAFF
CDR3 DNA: TGCGCCAGCAGCGGTACAGGGCTGAACACTGAAGCTTTCTTT

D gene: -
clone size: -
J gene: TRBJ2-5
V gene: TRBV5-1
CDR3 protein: CASSFEQVDQETQYF
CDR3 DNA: TGCGCCAGCAGCTTCGAACAGGTAGACCAAGAGACCCAGTACTTC

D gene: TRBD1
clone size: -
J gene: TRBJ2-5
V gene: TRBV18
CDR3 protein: CASSPTGTEETQYF
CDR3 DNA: TGTGCCAGCTCACCTACCGGGACAGAAGAGACCCAGTACTTC

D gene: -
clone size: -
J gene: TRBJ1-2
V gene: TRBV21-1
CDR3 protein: CASSKAVVDPGQIVTFYGYTF
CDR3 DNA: TGTGCCAGCAGCAAAGCAGTGGTAGATCCGGGACAGATCGTCACCTTTTATGGCTACACCTTC

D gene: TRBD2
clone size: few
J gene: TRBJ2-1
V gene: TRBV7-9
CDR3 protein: CASSYASGWDEQFF
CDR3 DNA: TGTGCCAGCAGCTACGCTAGCGGCTGGGATGAGCAGTTCTTC

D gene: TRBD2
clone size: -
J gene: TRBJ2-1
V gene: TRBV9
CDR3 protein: CASSEKRGTTYNEQFF
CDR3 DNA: TGTGCCAGCAGCGAGAAGCGGGGGACAACCTACAATGAGCAGTTCTTC

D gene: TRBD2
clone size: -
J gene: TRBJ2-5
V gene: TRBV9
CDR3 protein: CASSASGIETQYF
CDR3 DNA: TGTGCCAGCAGCGCTAGCGGGATAGAGACCCAGTACTTC

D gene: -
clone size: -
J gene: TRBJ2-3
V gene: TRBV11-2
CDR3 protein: CASTIRGSSGRGQYF
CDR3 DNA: TGTGCCAGCACCATCCGTGGATCCTCGGGCCGGGGGCAGTATTTT

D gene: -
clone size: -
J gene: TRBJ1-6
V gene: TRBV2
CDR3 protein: CASIRESSYNSPLHF
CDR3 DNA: TGTGCCAGCATTCGGGAGAGCTCCTATAATTCACCCCTCCACTTT

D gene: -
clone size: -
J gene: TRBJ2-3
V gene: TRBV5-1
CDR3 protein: CASSNRVTDTQYF
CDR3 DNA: TGCGCCAGCAGCAACAGGGTGACAGATACGCAGTATTTT

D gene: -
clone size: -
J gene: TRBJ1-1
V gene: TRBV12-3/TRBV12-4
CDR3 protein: CASSSLRGTEAFF
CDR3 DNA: TGTGCCAGCAGTTCCTTAAGGGGGACCGAAGCTTTCTTT

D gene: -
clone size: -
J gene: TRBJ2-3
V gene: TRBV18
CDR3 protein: CASSPGASTDTQYF
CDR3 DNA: TGTGCCAGCTCACCAGGGGCTAGCACAGATACGCAGTATTTT

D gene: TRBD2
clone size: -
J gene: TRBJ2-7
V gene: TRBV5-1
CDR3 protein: CASSASSGTQYEQYF
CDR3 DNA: TGCGCCAGCAGCGCCTCTAGCGGGACCCAGTACGAGCAGTACTTC

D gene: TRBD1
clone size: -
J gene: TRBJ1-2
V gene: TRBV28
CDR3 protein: CASSFVRGQGAYGYTF
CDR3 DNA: TGTGCCAGCAGTTTTGTCAGAGGACAGGGGGCATATGGCTACACCTTC

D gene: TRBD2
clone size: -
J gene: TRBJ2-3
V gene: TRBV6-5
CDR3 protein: CASSPSRAGADTQYF
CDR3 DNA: TGTGCCAGCAGTCCCTCCCGGGCGGGGGCAGATACGCAGTATTTT

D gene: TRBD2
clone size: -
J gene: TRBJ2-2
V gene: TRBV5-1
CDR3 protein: CASSLYRLAGAGDTGELFF
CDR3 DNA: TGCGCCAGCAGCTTGTATCGACTAGCGGGAGCGGGTGACACCGGGGAGCTGTTTTTT

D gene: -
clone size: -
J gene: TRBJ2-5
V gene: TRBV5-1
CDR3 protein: CASSLALGQETQYF
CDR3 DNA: TGCGCCAGCAGCTTGGCACTCGGGCAAGAGACCCAGTACTTC

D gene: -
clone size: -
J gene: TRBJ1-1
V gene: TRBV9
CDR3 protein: CASSVAQRGGAFF
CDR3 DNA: TGTGCCAGCAGCGTAGCTCAAAGGGGGGGAGCTTTCTTT

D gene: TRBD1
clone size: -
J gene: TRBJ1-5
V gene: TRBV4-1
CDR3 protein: CASSQIGNEGFTGGDQPQHF
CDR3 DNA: TGCGCCAGCAGCCAAATAGGGAATGAGGGGTTTACAGGGGGAGATCAGCCCCAGCATTTT